This TCR beta chain derives from a study of T cell responses to AZD1222 COVID-19 vaccine. About this clone itself: Antigen unknown.

Sequencing was performed with immunoSEQ multiplex PCR; in TCRdb, only in-frame clones are kept and a portion is missing. The sample includes around 130,000 clones, around 91% of them seen just once. V was pared by 0 bases and J by 4 bases, with 22 bases between. Germline CDR1 is MGHRA and CDR2 is YSYEKL. The length of the CDR3 is 19 residues. Study-wide results and limits: Spike-specific TCR breadth and depth rose after two AZD1222 doses. Donors skewed white British and female; clonal diversity was possibly underestimated.

The source is an adult in good health. V is TRBV4-1 and J is TRBJ1-5; a possible D gene is TRBD1 (6 bases). The sequenced sample was peripheral blood, obtained on day 0 of AZD1222 vaccination. CDR3 in amino acids: CASSQDRGGRLMENQPQHF. The CDR3 nucleotides are TGCGCCAGCAGCCAAGACAGGGGAGGGCGGCTGATGGAAAATCAGCCCCAGCATTTT.